These 5 T cell receptor beta chains share one sample of origin, sequenced in a study of CD8 T cells in ankylosing spondylitis. MiXCR, run by TCRdb on the 5' RACE reads, gives a single entry per CDR3 protein. The data show around 300,000 distinct CDR3 sequences, with around 10% seen just once and about 10% held by the top ten. The sequenced sample consisted of blood, either unsorted or a sorted T cell fraction (not recorded which). Receptors originate from a female donor with ankylosing spondylitis or in good health (not recorded which).

There are many counts of this clonotype. This chain links TRBV29-1 with TRBJ2-1; D possibly corresponds to TRBD2 (5 bases). This CDR3 comprises 14 residues. Germline CDR1 and CDR2: SQVTM and ANQGSEA. Trimming cost V 4 bases and J 0 bases, with 10 bases left between them. The chain's CDR3 is CSVGGGGSYNEQFF. For the CDR3, the DNA is TGCAGCGTTGGAGGAGGCGGCTCCTACAATGAGCAGTTCTTC.

There are many counts of this clonotype. The CDR3 loop is CSGTITDTQYF. CDR3 DNA sequence: TGCAGCGGGACGATCACAGATACGCAGTATTTT. The gene calls are TRBV29-1 and TRBJ2-3; D gene uncertain. Trimming pared 7 bases from V and 2 bases from J, leaving 7 bases between. Germline V CDR1 and CDR2: SQVTM, ANQGSEA. The CDR3 is made up of 11 amino acids.

The rearrangement uses TRBV6-5 and TRBJ2-7; D uncertain. Germline CDR1 reads MNHEY; CDR2 reads SVGAGI. CDR3 length: 14 residues. Trimming removed 2 bases at V and 1 base at J, with 9 bases between. CDR3 sequence reads: CASSYQDGSYEQYF. The DNA of the CDR3 is TGTGCCAGCAGTTACCAGGACGGGTCCTACGAGCAGTACTTC.

CDR3 nucleotide sequence: TGTGCCAGCAGCCCCGATCCTGGCCTACGAAGCCAAGAGACCCAGTACTTC. Its translation: CASSPDPGLRSQETQYF. The chain employs TRBV7-8 and TRBJ2-5, with no clear D. The V gene's germline CDR1 is SGHVS and CDR2 FQNEAQ. The CDR3 is 17 amino acids. The V end lost 5 bases, the J end lost 1 base, and 20 bases lay between the germline ends. Filled out from reference TRBV7-8 and TRBJ2-5, the complete variable domain reads GAGVSQSPRYKVAKRGQDVALRCDPISGHVSLFWYQQALGQGPEFLTYFQNEAQLDKSGLPSDRFFAERPEGSVSTLKIQRTQQEDSAVYLCASSPDPGLRSQETQYFGPGTRLLVL.

The CDR3 DNA is TGTGCCAGCAGCCACAGGACAGGGGGATTCTACGAGCAGTACTTC. Its protein is CASSHRTGGFYEQYF. V is TRBV3-1 and J is TRBJ2-7; 10 bases fit TRBD1. With 3 bases clipped from V and 3 bases from J, the junction kept 5 bases outside the gene matches. The CDR3 runs to 15 residues. Germline V gene lookup returns CDR1 LGHDT and CDR2 YNNKEL (reference sequence).